Following are 12 T cell receptor beta chains from one sample sequenced in a study of metastatic and nonmetastatic thyroid tumors. Through MiXCR, TCRdb re-clonotyped the PCR reads. In the table there are 30,000 to 40,000 clones, 20% to 25% of which are singletons. Among the patients, none had received any treatment before thyroid surgery. The sequenced material came from tumor tissue. The receptors come from a male donor with papillary thyroid cancer or a benign thyroid nodule (not recorded which). Some clones in this sample may be carry-over from other donors' samples.

This clone was seen at least ten times. CDR3 amino acids: CATSREPTGGGQPQHF. The CDR3 DNA is TGTGCCACCAGCAGAGAGCCGACAGGGGGAGGTCAGCCCCAGCATTTT. The V call is TRBV15, the J call TRBJ1-5, with TRBD1 matching over 9 bases. CDR1 LNHNV and CDR2 YYDKDF come from the germline V gene (reference sequence). The CDR3 has 16 amino acids. The V segment lost 0 bases and the J segment 6 bases; nucleotides outside the gene matches: 6. The full variable domain, completed using reference TRBV15 and TRBJ1-5, is DAMVIQNPRYQVTQFGKPVTLSCSQTLNHNVMYWYQQKSSQAPKLLFHYYDKDFNNEADTPDNFQSRRPNTSFCFLDIRSPGLGDTAMYLCATSREPTGGGQPQHFGDGTRLSIL.

This rearrangement joins TRBV11-1 to TRBJ2-1; 15 nucleotides line up with TRBD2. This CDR3 is 18 amino acids long. Germline CDR1 reads SGHAT; CDR2 reads FQDESV (reference sequence). Trimming cost V 2 bases and J 5 bases; bases outside gene matches: 7. For the CDR3, the DNA is TGTGCCAGCAGCTTACTTCCGGGACTAGCGGGAGGAGACAATGAGCAGTTCTTC. Its protein is CASSLLPGLAGGDNEQFF.

This clone was recorded at least ten times. The chain couples TRBV5-5 to TRBJ1-2, with TRBD1 matching over 8 bases. In germline, CDR1 is SGHKS, CDR2 YYEKEE (reference sequence). Losses at the gene ends were 4 bases for V and 7 bases for J; bases not matched to a gene: 12. This CDR3 comprises 15 residues. CDR3 sequence (DNA): TGTGCCAGCAGCCCTACTGGACAGGGAAGCATTGGCTACACCTTC. This encodes CASSPTGQGSIGYTF.

This clone is termed medium-sized. The chain couples TRBV6-2 or TRBV6-3 to TRBJ2-7; D gene ambiguous. From germline, CDR1 is MNHEY and CDR2 SVGEGT. V was clipped by 2 bases and J by 5 bases, with 4 bases between them. This CDR3 comprises 11 residues. CDR3 coding DNA: TGTGCCAGCAGTTACGTACACGAGCAGTACTTC. Translated, it gives CASSYVHEQYF.

This clone was seen at least ten times. The chain combines TRBV14 with TRBJ2-7; unclear D gene. Looked up from germline, CDR1 is SGHDN and CDR2 is FVKESK. The CDR3 has 13 residues. The V end was cut by 4 bases, the J end by 6 bases, with 13 bases between. CDR3 loop: CASSPQSVPEQYF. The CDR3 bases are TGTGCCAGCAGCCCCCAAAGCGTCCCCGAGCAGTACTTC.

Relative to its sample, this clone is medium-sized. The chain couples TRBV7-3 to TRBJ2-7, with TRBD2 as a possible D gene (6 bases). The V end lost 5 bases, the J end lost 4 bases, and 21 bases lay between the germline ends. The CDR3 contains 16 residues. Germline lookup yields CDR1 SGHTA and CDR2 FQGTGA. The CDR3 protein is CASSPNFRDFPYEQYF. The CDR3 DNA reads TGTGCCAGCAGCCCCAACTTCCGGGACTTCCCTTACGAGCAGTACTTC.

This clone appeared a few times. This CDR3 is missing its conserved last phenylalanine or tryptophan, likely due to a read error. CDR3 bases: TGCAGTGCTAGGGATTACACCTACGAGCAGTACTCC. It translates to CSARDYTYEQYS. The chain has TRBV20-1 and TRBJ2-7; D is ambiguous. The V and J ends lost 3 bases and 2 bases respectively, with 8 bases between them. This CDR3 is built from 12 residues. Germline loops: CDR1 DFQATT, CDR2 SNEGSKA (reference sequence).

The chain uses TRBV7-2 and TRBJ1-1; D is ambiguous. This CDR3 has 13 residues. V gave up 2 bases and J gave up 1 base, with 5 bases separating them. Germline loops: CDR1 SGHTA, CDR2 FQGNSA. CDR3 amino acids: CASSLSSNTEAFF. The CDR3 DNA is TGTGCCAGCAGCTTAAGCTCGAACACTGAAGCTTTCTTT. Combining the CDR3 with reference TRBV7-2 and TRBJ1-1 gives the whole variable domain GAGVSQSPSNKVTEKGKDVELRCDPISGHTALYWYRQSLGQGLEFLIYFQGNSAPDKSGLPSDRFSAERTGGSVSTLTIQRTQQEDSAVYLCASSLSSNTEAFFGQGTRLTVV.

At least ten counts were recorded for this clone. The chain joins TRBV7-2 to TRBJ2-2, with 10 bases aligning to TRBD1. The trim removed 7 bases at V and 4 bases at J, leaving 6 bases unmatched. This CDR3 region has 15 residues. Germline CDR1 is SGHTA and CDR2 is FQGNSA. CDR3 nucleotide sequence: TGTGCCAGCACTCGACAGGGGGCGATCACCGGGGAGCTGTTTTTT. Protein sequence: CASTRQGAITGELFF.

This chain connects TRBV11-2 to TRBJ2-1; the match to TRBD2 covers 8 bases. The CDR3 runs 15 residues. Germline CDR1 and CDR2: SGHAT and FQNNGV. Trimming took 5 bases from V and 5 from J; bases not matched to a gene: 8. CDR3 protein: CASSPRGRTDNEQFF. The CDR3 nucleotides read TGTGCCAGCAGCCCACGCGGGAGGACAGACAATGAGCAGTTCTTC.

This clone was seen many times. This chain connects TRBV6-1 to TRBJ2-1; D tentatively fits TRBD1 or TRBD2 (5 bases each). The V end was cut by 5 bases, the J end by 10 bases, with 12 bases between. CDR1 and CDR2 from the germline V gene are MNHNS and SASEGT. The CDR3 sequence is 12 residues long. The CDR3 loop reads CASSRDRVEQFF. CDR3 nucleotide sequence: TGTGCCAGCAGTAGGGACCGCGTAGAGCAGTTCTTC.

This clone showed up many times. J is TRBJ1-1 and V is TRBV12-3 or TRBV12-4; a possible D gene is TRBD1 (6 bases). Trimming removed 5 bases from V and 3 bases from J, with 19 bases in between. There are 16 residues in the CDR3. CDR3 loop: CASSPGVGAGDTEAFF. The CDR3 DNA follows: TGTGCCAGCAGTCCGGGGGTAGGGGCAGGGGACACTGAAGCTTTCTTT.